One and the same sample provided the 17 T cell receptor beta chains below, sequenced in a study of blood T cells in healthy people across ages. PCR was performed a second time for about 7 to 12 cycles using a sample-barcoded 5' primer and a J-beta primer mix. TCRdb itself ran the 5' RACE reads through MiXCR, one entry per CDR3 protein. The table records 1.5 million to 2 million distinct CDR3 sequences, around 36% of them present only once. Source material: blood. The receptors originated from a woman between 25 and 40 years old in good health.

The genes are TRBV20-1 and TRBJ1-5; D perhaps matches TRBD1 (5 bases). The CDR3 is 14 residues long. CDR1 and CDR2 (germline): DFQATT, SNEGSKA (reference sequence). V was pared by 7 bases and J by 0 bases, with 13 bases between. The CDR3 sequence: CSVPRGNSNQPQHF. The CDR3 DNA reads as TGCAGTGTGCCAAGGGGCAATAGCAATCAGCCCCAGCATTTT.

V and J are TRBV20-1 and TRBJ2-3, with 12 bases fitting TRBD2. After removal of 3 bases from V and 0 bases from J, the junction contained 4 bases not matched to a gene. Germline CDR1 DFQATT, CDR2 SNEGSKA (reference sequence). This CDR3 is 16 amino acids long. CDR3 residues: CSASPGLAGSTDTQYF. For the CDR3, the DNA is TGCAGTGCTAGTCCCGGACTAGCGGGGAGCACAGATACGCAGTATTTT.

The chain combines TRBV7-3 with TRBJ2-7; D gene uncertain. Germline V gene sequence: CDR1 SGHTA, CDR2 FQGTGA. CDR3 length equals 12 residues. Trimming removed 6 bases from V and 7 bases from J, with 13 bases in between. The CDR3 here is CASRTEVGEQYF. In DNA form, the CDR3 reads TGTGCCAGCAGGACTGAAGTGGGAGAGCAGTACTTC.

About this clonotype: This may arise from a read error, as a much more abundant clone is one base away. The V and J genes are TRBV10-3 and TRBJ2-6, with unresolved D. The CDR3 runs 16 residues. Germline lookup yields CDR1 ENHRY and CDR2 SYGVKD. V was cut by 7 bases and J by 4 bases, with 17 bases left in between. The CDR3 loop is CAITEEGMKGANVLTF. The CDR3 coding sequence is TGTGCCATCACCGAGGAAGGGATGAAAGGGGCCAACGTCCTGACTTTC.

In regard to this clonotype: One end of the junction fails to match germline, which may point to a read error. This chain connects TRBV20-1 to TRBJ1-1, with D perhaps TRBD1 (6 bases). Germline CDR1 and CDR2: DFQATT and SNEGSKA (reference sequence). The CDR3 spans 12 residues. The CDR3 loop is CRAYRANTEAFF. The CDR3 nucleotides are TGTAGAGCATACAGGGCGAACACTGAAGCTTTCTTT.

For this clonotype: A much larger clone differs from this one at a single base, so this may be a read error. The chain carries TRBV4-1 and TRBJ2-1; 10 positions match TRBD2. Germline loops: CDR1 MGHRA, CDR2 YSYEKL. There are 16 residues in the CDR3. CDR3 residues: CASSQDPGTSVNGQFF. The DNA for the CDR3 is TGCGCCAGCAGCCAAGACCCTGGGACTAGCGTCAATGGGCAGTTCTTC.

The chain carries TRBV7-6 and TRBJ2-1, with 13 bases aligning to TRBD2. CDR3 length equals 17 residues. Trimming removed 2 bases from V and 7 bases from J; junction bases left unmatched: 8. Germline V gene lookup returns CDR1 SGHVS and CDR2 FNYEAQ. The CDR3 spells CASSLTPLAGGWNEQFF. The CDR3, as DNA: TGTGCCAGCAGCTTAACGCCACTAGCGGGAGGGTGGAATGAGCAGTTCTTC.

This chain uses TRBV30 with TRBJ2-7; D may match TRBD1 or TRBD2 (5 bases each). The germline gives CDR1 GTSNPN, CDR2 SVGIG (reference sequence). Between the trimmed V and J ends, which lost 3 bases and 0 bases, there was a span of 9 bases. The length of the CDR3 is 13 residues. The chain's CDR3 is CAWRGTTSYEQYF. CDR3 nucleotides: TGTGCCTGGAGAGGGACGACCTCCTACGAGCAGTACTTC. Using reference TRBV30 and TRBJ2-7 for the parts outside the CDR3, the full variable domain is SQTIHQWPATLVQPVGSPLSLECTVEGTSNPNLYWYRQAAGRGLQLLFYSVGIGQISSEVPQNLSASRPQDRQFILSSKKLLLSDSGFYLCAWRGTTSYEQYFGPGTRLTVT.

The rearrangement uses TRBV18 and TRBJ2-7, with a tentative D call TRBD2 (6 bases). Germline CDR1 reads KGHSH; CDR2 reads LQKENI. Deletions cut 3 bases from V and 3 bases from J, with 18 bases between. This CDR3 spans 16 amino acids. The CDR3, as DNA: TGTGCCAGCTCACCCGGATTTACTGGAGGGTACTACGAGCAGTACTTC. Translated: CASSPGFTGGYYEQYF.

This clonotype was seen only a few times. The chain employs TRBV7-2 and TRBJ1-1; D is unresolved. CDR1 is SGHTA and CDR2 is FQGNSA in the germline V gene. The length of the CDR3 is 13 residues. V shed 6 bases and J shed 2 bases, with 10 bases lying between them. CDR3 coding DNA: TGTGCCAGCAGGGAGGACTTTAACACTGAAGCTTTCTTT. Residues: CASREDFNTEAFF.

Only a few counts were recorded for this clonotype. This chain links TRBV5-1 with TRBJ1-2; 7 bases fit TRBD1. CDR1 SGHRS and CDR2 YFSETQ come from the germline V gene. The CDR3 is 16 residues long. The junction had 7 bases not matched to a gene; V was cut back by 0 bases and J by 2 bases. CDR3 region: CASSLVTGAPNYGYTF. DNA of the CDR3: TGCGCCAGCAGCTTGGTAACAGGGGCCCCCAACTATGGCTACACCTTC.

There are a few counts of this clonotype. The gene calls are TRBV5-6 and TRBJ2-7; D is ambiguous. The CDR3 totals 16 residues. The V end was cut by 2 bases, the J end by 3 bases, with 18 bases between. The germline gives CDR1 SGHDT, CDR2 YYEEEE. Here the CDR3 DNA reads TGTGCCAGCAGCTTAGGGTTTGGGCAGCAAGTCTACGAGCAGTACTTC. It yields the protein CASSLGFGQQVYEQYF.

In DNA, the CDR3 is TGCGCCAGCAGCTGGGACAGGTCTAATGAAAAACTGTTTTTT. Translation gives CASSWDRSNEKLFF. This chain links TRBV5-1 with TRBJ1-4; TRBD1 agrees at 8 bases. CDR3 length: 14 amino acids. Germline V gene data show CDR1 as SGHRS and CDR2 as YFSETQ. V shed 3 bases, J shed 3 bases, and the junction held 1 base outside the gene matches.

This chain links TRBV12-3 or TRBV12-4 with TRBJ1-5, with TRBD1 matching 8 bases. V was pared by 6 bases and J by 5 bases, with 6 bases of the junction left unmatched. This CDR3 region has 14 residues. CDR3 in DNA: TGTGCCAGCAGCTTACAGGGGGAGGATCAGCCCCAGCATTTT. Translated: CASSLQGEDQPQHF.

This clonotype has more than one count but fewer than ten. V usage is TRBV5-6 and J usage is TRBJ1-2; D gene unclear. V lost 1 base and J 4 bases, leaving 11 bases between the germline ends. The CDR3 totals 14 residues. Germline CDR1 and CDR2: SGHDT and YYEEEE. The CDR3 DNA reads TGTGCCAGCAGCTTGTCGAAGGGTACCTATGGCTACACCTTC. Translation gives CASSLSKGTYGYTF.

The sample holds a few counts of this clonotype. The chain combines TRBV9 with TRBJ1-6, with no clear D. V was shortened by 0 bases and J by 11 bases, with 9 bases between the two germline ends. In germline, CDR1 is SGDLS, CDR2 YYNGEE. The CDR3 totals 13 residues. The chain's CDR3 is CASSVALGTPLHF. The CDR3, as DNA: TGTGCCAGCAGCGTAGCCCTGGGGACACCCCTCCACTTT.

The chain employs TRBV21-1 and TRBJ2-1; the DNA was not used to check the table's D call, TRBD2. TRBV21-1 is a pseudogene locus. The CDR3 extends over 20 amino acids. CDR3 sequence (DNA): TGTGCCAGCAGCAAAGTGGGCAGAAGTCCTAAACTTAGCTCCTACAATGAGCAGTTCTTC. Protein product: CASSKVGRSPKLSSYNEQFF.